These T cell receptor beta chains were read from a single sample in a study of T cell repertoires in cytomegalovirus infection. Their specific antigens are unknown. TCRdb processed the reads anew with MiXCR; each CDR3 protein has one entry. The sample lists approximately 1,000,000 distinct CDR3 sequences; approximately 32% were seen once. Sequenced material: cultured CD8+ T cells from PBMCs, taken from culture after CMV antigen stimulation. These TCRs come from a human donor in good health (CMV status not recorded). Some clones in this sample may be carry-over from other donors' samples. CDR3s include the opening cysteine and the closing phenylalanine or tryptophan. D genes are given only for firm matches. Clone sizes are given selectively: once, few, many, or a class where the clone is expanded.

clone_size	d_call	v_call	cdr3_length	j_call	cdr3_nt	cdr3_aa
.	TRBD1	TRBV9	15	TRBJ2-3	TGTGCCAGCAGCGTAGTGGACAGGGGGGCAGATACGCAGTATTTT	CASSVVDRGADTQYF
many	.	TRBV6-1	16	TRBJ1-1	TGTGCCAGCAGTGAAGACGTCGGGGGTTGGAACACTGAAGCTTTCTTT	CASSEDVGGWNTEAFF
.	.	TRBV7-9	12	TRBJ2-5	TGTGCCAGCAGCTTATATCGGGAGACCCAGTACTTC	CASSLYRETQYF
.	.	TRBV27	13	TRBJ2-3	TGTGCCAGCAGTGGAGTTAGTACAGATACGCAGTATTTT	CASSGVSTDTQYF
few	.	TRBV7-8	11	TRBJ1-3	TGTGCCAGCACCCAGGGTTACACCATATATTTT	CASTQGYTIYF
many	.	TRBV7-8	14	TRBJ1-1	TGTGCCAGCAGCTTAGGGACAGCTAACACTGAAGCTTTCTTT	CASSLGTANTEAFF
few	.	TRBV12-3/TRBV12-4	16	TRBJ1-1	TGTGCCAGCAGTCTTAGAGGACCGTTCACTGGGGATGAAGCTTTCTTT	CASSLRGPFTGDEAFF
many	TRBD2	TRBV28	14	TRBJ2-5	TGTGCCAGCCTCCGGGACTACCATGGAGAGACCCAGTACTTC	CASLRDYHGETQYF
.	TRBD1	TRBV6-5	15	TRBJ2-1	TGTGCCAGCAGTTTTACCGGGACAGGATCAAATGAGCAGTTCTTC	CASSFTGTGSNEQFF
.	.	TRBV27	15	TRBJ1-1	TGTGCCAGCAGTTCACTGACGGTAGATCACACTGAAGCTTTCTTT	CASSSLTVDHTEAFF
many	.	TRBV7-9	15	TRBJ1-1	TGTGCCAGCAGTTTCCTTTCGGGTGGAAACACTGAAGCTTTCTTT	CASSFLSGGNTEAFF
few	TRBD1	TRBV11-1	16	TRBJ1-2	TGTGCCAGCAGCCCGACAGGGACAGGGAGGAAGTATGGCTACACCTTC	CASSPTGTGRKYGYTF
.	.	TRBV27	15	TRBJ2-3	TGTGCCAGCAGTTTATGGGGGGGCGGCTCAGATACGCAGTATTTT	CASSLWGGGSDTQYF
.	.	TRBV5-6	16	TRBJ1-3	TGTGCCAGCAGCTCCGACAGACGAGGGAAGGGAAACACCATATATTTT	CASSSDRRGKGNTIYF
few	TRBD2	TRBV7-9	15	TRBJ2-1	TGTGCCAGCAGCTTAGGTAGCGGGGGGAACGGTGAGCAGTTCTTC	CASSLGSGGNGEQFF
once	.	TRBV20-1	14	TRBJ1-2	TGCAGTGCTAGTAACGCTTCCCTTCTCAATGGCTACACCTTC	CSASNASLLNGYTF
many	.	TRBV6-5	13	TRBJ1-1	TGTGCCAGCAGTTACTCAAAGAACACTGAAGCTTTCTTT	CASSYSKNTEAFF
.	.	TRBV19	14	TRBJ2-7	TGTGCCAGTAGTATTCTGCTGAGCTCCTACGAGCAGTACTTC	CASSILLSSYEQYF
many	.	TRBV6-2/TRBV6-3	14	TRBJ1-2	TGTGCCAGCACCCACCCGGGGAGCGACTATGGCTACACCTTC	CASTHPGSDYGYTF
.	.	TRBV4-1	15	TRBJ2-3	TGCGCCAGCAGCCAAGAGGAGGGTGGCACAGATACGCAGTATTTT	CASSQEEGGTDTQYF
few	.	TRBV10-3	15	TRBJ1-1	TGTGCCATCAGTGAGTCACAGGGCATGAACACTGAAGCTTTCTTT	CAISESQGMNTEAFF
.	.	TRBV4-2	14	TRBJ1-5	TGTGCCAGCAGCCAAGATATTGGGAATCAGCCCCAGCATTTT	CASSQDIGNQPQHF